The text below deals with one T cell receptor (beta chain). Its antigen is unknown. The germline gives CDR1 WNHNN, CDR2 SYGVQD (reference sequence). V was pared by 4 bases and J by 5 bases, with 5 bases of the junction left unmatched. The length of the CDR3 is 15 residues. The record originates from a study of cytomegalovirus exposure and HLA in healthy donors. Overall study results and limits: Researchers had no immune exposure information except CMV serostatus available. As a later analysis showed, a missense DCLRE1C variant was linked to trimming of TCR beta V- and J-genes.

PCR was performed using 60 Vbeta and 13 Jbeta primers. The assay was immunoSEQ multiplex PCR, and TCRdb's table has in-frame clones only and misses some. The sample carries around 200,000 clones, around 70% recorded once. The clonotype was recovered from a male donor in good health and CMV-seronegative. This sequence joins TRBV10-1 and TRBJ1-1, with 12 bases matching TRBD1. Sequencing was performed on PBMCs. The CDR3 sequence is CASSAGTGGRTEAFF. CDR3 bases: TGCGCCAGCAGTGCTGGGACAGGGGGCCGGACTGAAGCTTTCTTT.